This passage covers 10 T cell receptor beta chains from one sample sequenced in a study of T cells expressing NK-cell markers. From its re-call of the 5' RACE reads, TCRdb lists each CDR3 protein once, without DNA. The sample has about 400,000 distinct CDR3 sequences. Sequencing used blood T cells: a sorted CD56 or NKG2C T cell subset, CD4+ or CD8+ T cells, or bulk PBMC T cells (not recorded which). The receptors were sampled from a woman aged 50 to 65 in good health.

This chain links TRBV30 with TRBJ1-4; as DNA is missing, the TRBD1 call by TCRdb cannot be tested. The CDR3 runs to 16 residues. Per germline, CDR1 GTSNPN and CDR2 SVGIG (reference sequence). CDR3 loop: CAWSGFSGTVREKLFF. The full variable domain, rest sourced from reference TRBV30 and TRBJ1-4, is SQTIHQWPATLVQPVGSPLSLECTVEGTSNPNLYWYRQAAGRGLQLLFYSVGIGQISSEVPQNLSASRPQDRQFILSSKKLLLSDSGFYLCAWSGFSGTVREKLFFGSGTQLSVL.

The V call is TRBV5-5, the J call TRBJ2-5; the TCRdb call, TRBD2, lacks DNA for checking. The CDR3 is 16 residues long. Germline CDR1 is SGHKS and CDR2 is YYEKEE (reference sequence). CDR3 protein: CASSRLTSWGQETQYF.

This rearrangement joins TRBV2 to TRBJ1-1; absent DNA, TCRdb's TRBD1 call cannot be checked. Germline V lookup: CDR1 SNHLY, CDR2 FYNNEI. CDR3 length: 14 residues. The CDR3 is CASSSLGVVTEAFF.

V gene TRBV29-1 combines with J gene TRBJ2-1; TCRdb returns TRBD1, unconfirmable since there is no DNA. In germline, CDR1 is SQVTM, CDR2 ANQGSEA. This CDR3 is built from 16 residues. This CDR3 is CSVVNPAAVSYNEQFF.

The J gene is TRBJ2-5, the V gene TRBV12-3 or TRBV12-4; the D gene TCRdb calls, TRBD1, cannot be checked with no DNA. This CDR3 is built from 13 residues. CDR3 loop: CASTGTYQETQYF.

The chain is built from TRBV6-5 and TRBJ2-1; TCRdb calls TRBD2, which cannot be checked without DNA. CDR1 is MNHEY and CDR2 is SVGAGI in the germline V gene. The CDR3 extends over 16 amino acids. CDR3 region: CASSTQREGRYNEQFF.

The CDR3 here is CASSYSGASGSETQYF. V usage is TRBV6-2 or TRBV6-3 and J usage is TRBJ2-5; no DNA is available, so the TRBD2 call from TCRdb remains unchecked. Germline V gene sequence: CDR1 MNHEY, CDR2 SVGEGT. This CDR3 contains 16 residues.

The chain has TRBV29-1 and TRBJ2-7. Germline V CDR1 and CDR2: SQVTM, ANQGSEA. The CDR3 extends over 13 amino acids. The CDR3 protein is CSVGLTRNYEQYF.

This rearrangement joins TRBV20-1 to TRBJ2-3; TCRdb proposes TRBD2, but this gene call is untestable without DNA. Germline CDR1 and CDR2: DFQATT and SNEGSKA (reference sequence). The CDR3 sequence is 12 residues long. The CDR3 spells CSARGDTDTQYF.

The chain's CDR3 is CASSLALGGYSHNTDTQYF. The J gene is TRBJ2-3, the V gene TRBV12-3 or TRBV12-4; there is no DNA to check the TCRdb D call of TRBD2. This CDR3 is 19 amino acids long.